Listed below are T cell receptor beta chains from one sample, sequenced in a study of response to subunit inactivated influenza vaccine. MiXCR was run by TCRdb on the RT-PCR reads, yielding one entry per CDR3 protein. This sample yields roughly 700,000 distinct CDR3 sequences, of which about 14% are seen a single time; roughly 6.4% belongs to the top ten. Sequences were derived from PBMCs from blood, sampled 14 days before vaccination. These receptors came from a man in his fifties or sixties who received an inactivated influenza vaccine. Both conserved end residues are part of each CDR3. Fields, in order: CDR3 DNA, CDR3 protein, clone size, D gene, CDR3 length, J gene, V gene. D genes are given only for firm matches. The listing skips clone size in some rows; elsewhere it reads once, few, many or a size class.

DNA: TGTGCCACCAGCGCGGGGACGAGAGGGGAGCAGTACTTC; CDR3: CATSAGTRGEQYF; size: NA; D: NA; length: 13; J: TRBJ2-7; V: TRBV15
DNA: TGTGCCAGCAGTATACTATCCGGGACGACTAGCACAGATACGCAGTATTTT; CDR3: CASSILSGTTSTDTQYF; size: many; D: NA; length: 17; J: TRBJ2-3; V: TRBV28
DNA: TGTGCCAGCAGTTACATGGGCCGGGGGGGCTCTGAGCAGTTCTTC; CDR3: CASSYMGRGGSEQFF; size: few; D: TRBD2; length: 15; J: TRBJ2-1; V: TRBV6-5
DNA: TGTGCCAGCAGTGCCGGGGAGACCCAGTACTTC; CDR3: CASSAGETQYF; size: many; D: NA; length: 11; J: TRBJ2-5; V: TRBV2
DNA: TGTGCCAGCAGCCGTCCGGGACTGCAAGAGACCCAGTACTTC; CDR3: CASSRPGLQETQYF; size: few; D: NA; length: 14; J: TRBJ2-5; V: TRBV28
DNA: TGCGCCAGCAGCACCGGGGCTGGGGCCAACGTCCTGACTTTC; CDR3: CASSTGAGANVLTF; size: few; D: NA; length: 14; J: TRBJ2-6; V: TRBV5-1
DNA: TGTGCCAGCAGTTACTCGGGACAGGGAAAGCAGCCCCAGCATTTT; CDR3: CASSYSGQGKQPQHF; size: NA; D: TRBD1; length: 15; J: TRBJ1-5; V: TRBV6-2/TRBV6-3
DNA: TGTGCCACCAGCGAGCGGTACTATGGCTACACCTTC; CDR3: CATSERYYGYTF; size: few; D: NA; length: 12; J: TRBJ1-2; V: TRBV15
DNA: TGTGCCAGTAGAGCCAGCGGGAGAGGTTCCTACAATGAGCAGTTCTTC; CDR3: CASRASGRGSYNEQFF; size: NA; D: TRBD2; length: 16; J: TRBJ2-1; V: TRBV19
DNA: TGTGCCAGCAGTTTGGGCAGGGACTTTGAGCAGTTCTTC; CDR3: CASSLGRDFEQFF; size: few; D: NA; length: 13; J: TRBJ2-1; V: TRBV28
DNA: TGTGCCAGCAGCGGGGGGCCGGACGAGCAGTACTTC; CDR3: CASSGGPDEQYF; size: NA; D: NA; length: 12; J: TRBJ2-7; V: TRBV7-3
DNA: TGTGCCAGCAGCTTCGGGCTAGCGGGAGGTCGGCAGCACATTCAGTACTTC; CDR3: CASSFGLAGGRQHIQYF; size: few; D: TRBD2; length: 17; J: TRBJ2-4; V: TRBV7-9
DNA: TGTGCCAGCAGCCCGACAGGGGTCGAAGAGACCCAGTACTTC; CDR3: CASSPTGVEETQYF; size: NA; D: TRBD1; length: 14; J: TRBJ2-5; V: TRBV6-1
DNA: TGTGCCAGCAGCTATTTCCAGGACAGCTACAATGAGCAGTTCTTC; CDR3: CASSYFQDSYNEQFF; size: few; D: NA; length: 15; J: TRBJ2-1; V: TRBV7-2
DNA: TGCAGTGCTAGGTCGTGGGGAGAACGCTACGAGCAGTACTTC; CDR3: CSARSWGERYEQYF; size: once; D: NA; length: 14; J: TRBJ2-7; V: TRBV20-1
DNA: TGCGCCAGCAGCGAGGGGGGAGGAGGCAATTCACCCCTCCACTTT; CDR3: CASSEGGGGNSPLHF; size: NA; D: NA; length: 15; J: TRBJ1-6; V: TRBV5-1
DNA: TGTGCCAGCAGTTACTCGATGGGAATCGTGTTCTTC; CDR3: CASSYSMGIVFF; size: NA; D: NA; length: 12; J: TRBJ2-1; V: TRBV6-5
DNA: TGTGCCAGCTCACCAAATCGACAGGGGACTCCCAACGTCCTGACTTTC; CDR3: CASSPNRQGTPNVLTF; size: few; D: TRBD1; length: 16; J: TRBJ2-6; V: TRBV18
DNA: TGTGCCAGTAGTCGCCCGACAGGGCATGAGCAGTTCTTC; CDR3: CASSRPTGHEQFF; size: NA; D: TRBD1; length: 13; J: TRBJ2-1; V: TRBV19
DNA: TGTGCCAGCAGTGCGGAGACAGGGGAGTTCCACGAGCAGTACTTC; CDR3: CASSAETGEFHEQYF; size: many; D: TRBD1; length: 15; J: TRBJ2-7; V: TRBV27
DNA: TGTGCCAGCAGCTTAGGGACAACTCCCTCCTACAATGAGCAGTTCTTC; CDR3: CASSLGTTPSYNEQFF; size: many; D: NA; length: 16; J: TRBJ2-1; V: TRBV7-7
DNA: TGTGCCAGCAGCCAAGGAAATACGCGGGACGGAGGATACGAGCAGTACTTC; CDR3: CASSQGNTRDGGYEQYF; size: few; D: NA; length: 17; J: TRBJ2-7; V: TRBV3-1
DNA: TGCAGTGCTAGACTCCCCGAGAGCACAGATACGCAGTATTTT; CDR3: CSARLPESTDTQYF; size: many; D: NA; length: 14; J: TRBJ2-3; V: TRBV20-1
DNA: TGCGCCAGCAGCCTCAGGGTTGGCAGTGAAAAACTGTTTTTT; CDR3: CASSLRVGSEKLFF; size: few; D: NA; length: 14; J: TRBJ1-4; V: TRBV4-1
DNA: TGTGCCAGCTCGCCCGGACAGGACGGCATATACGAGCAGTACTTC; CDR3: CASSPGQDGIYEQYF; size: NA; D: TRBD1; length: 15; J: TRBJ2-7; V: TRBV18
DNA: TGCAGCGTTGTTGGGGGAGGGTTAGCCAAAAACATTCAGTACTTC; CDR3: CSVVGGGLAKNIQYF; size: NA; D: TRBD2; length: 15; J: TRBJ2-4; V: TRBV29-1
DNA: TGTGCCATCAGTGATCCGGGACAGGGATACAATGAGCAGTTCTTC; CDR3: CAISDPGQGYNEQFF; size: few; D: TRBD1; length: 15; J: TRBJ2-1; V: TRBV10-3
DNA: TGCGCCAGCAGCCAAGGACAGGCAACCCAAACGCAGTATTTT; CDR3: CASSQGQATQTQYF; size: NA; D: NA; length: 14; J: TRBJ2-3; V: TRBV4-3
DNA: TGCAGTGCTAGAGAGGCGGGACTAGCAGACCCCCCTGGGCAGTTCTTC; CDR3: CSAREAGLADPPGQFF; size: NA; D: TRBD2; length: 16; J: TRBJ2-1; V: TRBV20-1
DNA: TGTGCCAGCAGTTTCGGGACAGATAATTCACCCCTCCACTTT; CDR3: CASSFGTDNSPLHF; size: NA; D: TRBD1; length: 14; J: TRBJ1-6; V: TRBV12-3/TRBV12-4
DNA: TGCGCCAGCAGCGGGGGGGTCTACACAGATACGCAGTATTTT; CDR3: CASSGGVYTDTQYF; size: NA; D: TRBD2; length: 14; J: TRBJ2-3; V: TRBV5-1
DNA: TGCGCCAGCAGCTTGGGGCGGCCGACAGCAGATACGCAGTATTTT; CDR3: CASSLGRPTADTQYF; size: NA; D: NA; length: 15; J: TRBJ2-3; V: TRBV5-1
DNA: TGTGCCAGCAGCCCCGAGGACCTCTACGAGCAGTACTTC; CDR3: CASSPEDLYEQYF; size: NA; D: NA; length: 13; J: TRBJ2-7; V: TRBV5-6
DNA: TGTGCCAGTAGTATTTGGGGTAGCAATCAGCCCCAGCATTTT; CDR3: CASSIWGSNQPQHF; size: NA; D: NA; length: 14; J: TRBJ1-5; V: TRBV19
DNA: TGCGCCAGCAGCCAAGAGGGAAACAATGAGCAGTTCTTC; CDR3: CASSQEGNNEQFF; size: NA; D: NA; length: 13; J: TRBJ2-1; V: TRBV4-3
DNA: TGTGCCAGCAGCTCAGGACAGGGGGCGACCCAGTACTTC; CDR3: CASSSGQGATQYF; size: NA; D: TRBD1; length: 13; J: TRBJ2-5; V: TRBV11-2
DNA: TGTGCCGGAGCCCTGTCCGCAACTAATGAAAAACTGTTTTTT; CDR3: CAGALSATNEKLFF; size: few; D: NA; length: 14; J: TRBJ1-4; V: TRBV6-1
DNA: TGTGCCAGCAGTAAGCCGCCGAATACTGGAAACACCATATATTTT; CDR3: CASSKPPNTGNTIYF; size: few; D: NA; length: 15; J: TRBJ1-3; V: TRBV6-1
DNA: TGTGCCAGACCGGGACAGGGGGCCGTCTATGGCTACACCTTC; CDR3: CARPGQGAVYGYTF; size: few; D: TRBD1; length: 14; J: TRBJ1-2; V: TRBV2
DNA: TGTGCCATCGGGACAGGACCCTATGGCTACACCTTC; CDR3: CAIGTGPYGYTF; size: many; D: TRBD1; length: 12; J: TRBJ1-2; V: TRBV12-3/TRBV12-4
DNA: TGTGCCAGCAGCTTATGGGCAGGGGCAAACGAGCAGTTCTTC; CDR3: CASSLWAGANEQFF; size: many; D: NA; length: 14; J: TRBJ2-1; V: TRBV11-2
DNA: TGCAGCGTTCGGGCTAGCGGGAGGGTAAATGAGCAGTTCTTC; CDR3: CSVRASGRVNEQFF; size: many; D: TRBD2; length: 14; J: TRBJ2-1; V: TRBV29-1
DNA: TGCAGCGTCGCGACTAGCGTCAATGAGCAGTTCTTC; CDR3: CSVATSVNEQFF; size: few; D: TRBD2; length: 12; J: TRBJ2-1; V: TRBV29-1
DNA: TGTGCCAGCACTATAAATGGACTAGAAGAGACCCAGTACTTC; CDR3: CASTINGLEETQYF; size: few; D: TRBD2; length: 14; J: TRBJ2-5; V: TRBV25-1
DNA: TGTGCCAGCAGTTACTCTGGGGCCCCCCCGGCTGAAGCTTTCTTT; CDR3: CASSYSGAPPAEAFF; size: NA; D: NA; length: 15; J: TRBJ1-1; V: TRBV6-2/TRBV6-3
DNA: TGCAGCGATCACAGGGGTGAAGCTTTCTTT; CDR3: CSDHRGEAFF; size: NA; D: TRBD1; length: 10; J: TRBJ1-1; V: TRBV29-1
DNA: TGCGCCAGCACCCCCGGCGGGGCGAACACCGGGGAGCTGTTTTTT; CDR3: CASTPGGANTGELFF; size: NA; D: NA; length: 15; J: TRBJ2-2; V: TRBV5-1
DNA: TGCAGTGCATGGGGGGCACCGAACTATGGCTACACCTTC; CDR3: CSAWGAPNYGYTF; size: many; D: NA; length: 13; J: TRBJ1-2; V: TRBV20-1
DNA: TGCAGTGCTAGAGTCGGTTCCCAGGGGGCAAACACCGGGGAGCTGTTTTTT; CDR3: CSARVGSQGANTGELFF; size: NA; D: TRBD1; length: 17; J: TRBJ2-2; V: TRBV20-1
DNA: TGTGCCAGCAGCACCGGGGGGACAGACAATCAGCCCCAGCATTTT; CDR3: CASSTGGTDNQPQHF; size: NA; D: TRBD1; length: 15; J: TRBJ1-5; V: TRBV7-9
DNA: TGTGCCAGCTCACCACATAGCAATCAGCCCCAGCATTTT; CDR3: CASSPHSNQPQHF; size: few; D: NA; length: 13; J: TRBJ1-5; V: TRBV18